The clone carrying this TCR beta chain appeared a single time. The sample is drawn from a study of T cell responses to AZD1222 COVID-19 vaccine. Trimming at V came to 0 bases and at J to 3 bases, leaving 7 bases not matched to a gene. This CDR3 comprises 16 residues. CDR1 is MNHNS, CDR2 SASEGT, per germline. Produced via immunoSEQ multiplex PCR; TCRdb's table is partial and in-frame only. The data contain some 28,000 clones, roughly 78% of them singletons. The input for sequencing was peripheral blood, taken on day 0 of AZD1222 vaccination. J is TRBJ2-7 and V is TRBV6-1, with TRBD1 identical over 8 bases. The TCR was taken from an adult in good health. Here the CDR3 DNA reads TGTGCCAGCAGTGAAGCTGGGGGGACAGGCCACTACGAGCAGTACTTC. Protein: CASSEAGGTGHYEQYF.